This T cell receptor beta chain is drawn from a study of cytomegalovirus exposure and HLA in healthy donors. General study findings and limits: TCR association rates varied by HLA locus in a later analysis, with DRB1 highest and HLA-C lowest. Rarity marked most TCR sequences, yet some public TCRs occurred in many donors.

The PCR employed 60 Vbeta primers together with 13 Jbeta primers. Repertoires were generated with immunoSEQ multiplex PCR, while TCRdb's copy carries only in-frame clones and drops some. Of approximately 150,000 clones listed, more than 70% are singletons. A note on this clone: Its target is unknown.

The sequencing input was PBMCs. This TCR came from a male donor in good health and CMV-seronegative.

The CDR3 protein is CASSLNQAPGTEAFF. DNA of the CDR3: TGTGCCAGCAGCCTTAACCAGGCCCCTGGCACTGAAGCTTTCTTT. V usage is TRBV7-2 and J usage is TRBJ1-1, with D unclear. Germline V gene data show CDR1 as SGHTA and CDR2 as FQGNSA. V lost 5 bases, J lost 4 bases, and 17 bases lay in between. The CDR3 consists of 15 residues.